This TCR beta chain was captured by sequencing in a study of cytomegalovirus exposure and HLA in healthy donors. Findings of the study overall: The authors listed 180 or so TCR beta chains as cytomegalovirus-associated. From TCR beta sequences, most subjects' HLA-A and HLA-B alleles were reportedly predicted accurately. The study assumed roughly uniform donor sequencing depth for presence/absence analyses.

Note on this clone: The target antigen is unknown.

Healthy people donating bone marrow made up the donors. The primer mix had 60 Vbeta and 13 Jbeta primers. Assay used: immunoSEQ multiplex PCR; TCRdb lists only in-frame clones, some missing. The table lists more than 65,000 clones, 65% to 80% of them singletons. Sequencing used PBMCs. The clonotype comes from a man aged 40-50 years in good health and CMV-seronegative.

The CDR3 bases are TGCGCCAGCAGCCTCGGGCCGGGGGGAGAAGCTTTCTTT. As protein: CASSLGPGGEAFF. The chain recombines TRBV5-1 with TRBJ1-1; weak D call: TRBD1 (5 bases). Germline CDR1 reads SGHRS; CDR2 reads YFSETQ. Trimming took 4 bases from V and 8 from J, leaving 15 bases between them. This CDR3 is 13 amino acids long. The full variable domain, with the rest looked up from reference TRBV5-1 and TRBJ1-1, is KAGVTQTPRYLIKTRGQQVTLSCSPISGHRSVSWYQQTPGQGLQFLFEYFSETQRNKGNFPGRFSGRQFSNSRSEMNVSTLELGDSALYLCASSLGPGGEAFFGQGTRLTVV.